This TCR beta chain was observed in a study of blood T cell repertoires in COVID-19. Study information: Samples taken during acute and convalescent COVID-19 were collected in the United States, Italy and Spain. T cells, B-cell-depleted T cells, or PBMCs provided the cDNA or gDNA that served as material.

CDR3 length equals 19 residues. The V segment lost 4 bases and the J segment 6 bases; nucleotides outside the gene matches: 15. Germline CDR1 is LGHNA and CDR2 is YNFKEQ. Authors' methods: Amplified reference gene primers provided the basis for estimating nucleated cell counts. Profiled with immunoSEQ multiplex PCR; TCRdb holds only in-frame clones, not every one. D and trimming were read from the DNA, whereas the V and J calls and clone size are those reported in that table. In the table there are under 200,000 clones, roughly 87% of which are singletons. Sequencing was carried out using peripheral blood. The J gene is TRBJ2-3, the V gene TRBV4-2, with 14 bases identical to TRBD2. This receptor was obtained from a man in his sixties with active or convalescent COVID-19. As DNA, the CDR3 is TGTGCCAGCAGCCGCCTTGGGACTAGCGGGGGCCTCGAGAGGGATACGCAGTATTTT. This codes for CASSRLGTSGGLERDTQYF.